This T cell receptor (beta chain) was obtained from a study of cytomegalovirus exposure and HLA in healthy donors (dated by TCRdb to the late 2010s). Turning to the overall study: An earlier analysis of approximately 640 of the donors reported roughly 300 Gb of sequence data and around 110 million unique TCR beta sequences from 150 million to 200 million T cells. An early release covering 550 to 700 HLA-typed donors comprised about 300 gigabases of sequencing data and roughly 85 million unique TCR sequences. Of the roughly 400 genotyped donors, approximately 82% fell in the genetic ancestry cluster associated with self-reported Caucasian donors. The study aimed to test whether signatures of past pathogen exposure could be identified by cataloging public T cell receptors. The study used immunosequencing to profile the T cell repertoires of around 600 subjects and linked those repertoires to cytomegalovirus serostatus. Along with the 666-subject first cohort, a separate validation cohort of more than 90 different subjects was used. High-throughput TCR immunosequencing, statistical association of individual TCRs with disease status, and machine learning were combined to predict cytomegalovirus infection status. To study patterns of TCR occurrence, a later analysis re-analyzed previously published TCR beta repertoires from 550 to 800 donors and added high-resolution HLA genotyping. The later analysis used no new phenotypic data to find candidate immune exposures, relying instead on TCR beta sequences and their occurrence across donors. In an earlier analysis of 587 of the donors, high-throughput TCR beta sequencing was used to judge whether each TCR beta V gene segment behaved as functional or pseudogenic. Donor age, sex, ethnicity and CMV serostatus were compiled alongside the repertoire data. Genome-wide SNP genotypes for about 60% of the roughly 670 donors were used in a later genetic analysis, which treated that subset as a discovery cohort. All discovery cohort repertoires had been generated on a single sequencing platform. Both class I and class II loci were covered by HLA typing, at four-digit resolution. The number of typed donors differed by locus: about 620-640 for A, B, C, DRB1 and DQB1; 522 for DQA1; approximately 600 for DPA1; and 400 to 480 for DPB1. About five DR-DQ haplotypes were treated as single units for association and clustering because of strong linkage in the cohort. Across about 380 genotyped donors of the cohort, an average of approximately 220,000 unique TCR beta nucleotide sequences per donor were sequenced, and 15% to 20% of those sequences were non-productive. What the work shows at the level of the full study, not this receptor alone: Because the 87-base-pair reads could not distinguish some IMGT-functional V segments, including TRBV6-2 and TRBV6-3, those segments were excluded. Linkage disequilibrium might explain the correlated functional status among segregating V segments, but an unknown experimental factor could not be excluded. Because HLA typing was missing for some donors at each locus, association tests included only the typed subset. Several of the top co-occurrence clusters appeared to be linked to parvovirus B19, influenza, CMV and Epstein-Barr virus, according to a later analysis. A later analysis associated about 16,000 TCR beta sequences with specific HLA alleles at a false discovery rate of 0.05. Most CMV-associated TCR beta chains appeared to be HLA-restricted in a later analysis, and the HLA associations seemed to be driven largely by CMV exposure. The classifier was reported to diagnose cytomegalovirus status with high specificity and sensitivity in both the original cohort and the validation cohort. Assigning TCR associations to individual alleles was difficult when HLA alleles, especially DR and DQ, strongly co-occurred. In vitro tests confirmed that a few of the cytomegalovirus-associated TCR beta chains recognize cytomegalovirus antigens. The cohort was sequenced for TCR beta chains only, and without alpha or paired-chain data the features that could be detected were limited. CMV serostatus was the only immune exposure information available for the cohort. The earlier analysis of 587 of the donors excluded seventeen rarely observed V segments, including chromosome 9 orphons, because counts were too low. While some public TCRs were present in many individuals, most TCR sequences turned up only very rarely across donors. Roughly uniform sequencing depth across donors was assumed in presence/absence analyses, although this assumption may not hold. The authors suggested that the approach could potentially be generalized to other disease states and immunological phenotypes. A later analysis found that TCR association rates varied across HLA loci, with DRB1 alleles showing the most associated TCRs and HLA-C alleles the fewest. A later genetic analysis reported fewer N-insertions in productive TCRs among donors in an Asian-associated ancestry cluster than the roughly 720-donor mean. A group of highly shared sequence variants was considered likely to be a technical artifact of the sequencing pipeline. A later analysis found that HLA-associated TCR beta chains were more clonally expanded and had lower generation probabilities than equally common non-associated chains. Broadly in line with IMGT annotations, most TCR beta V segments showed up in productive rearrangements about 90% or about 30% of the time in an earlier analysis of several hundred of the donors. V-gene and J-gene trimming of TCR beta chains was associated with a missense DCLRE1C variant in a later genetic analysis, and the association was replicated in an independent cohort. A further reported finding was that TCR beta sequences accurately predicted the HLA-A and HLA-B alleles for most subjects in the first cohort. In the study, some 180 TCR beta chains were listed as associated with cytomegalovirus.

The library was made by the immunoSEQ multiplex PCR assay. For the multiplex PCR, a mixture combining 60 forward primers for TCR Vbeta segments and 13 reverse primers for TCR Jbeta segments was used. Amplification of the CDR3 region of rearranged TCR beta genes was performed with a multiplex PCR assay on genomic DNA. Amplified TCR beta libraries were sequenced as 87-base-pair reads on the Illumina HiSeq System. The study's own analysis went as follows. A later analysis counted approximately 76 million unique TCR beta chains across the 650 to 800 repertoires, and about 10 million of these chains were shared by at least two donors. A nearest-neighbor algorithm error-corrected the raw reads and collapsed the reads into unique sequences, merging closely related sequences to remove PCR and sequencing errors. To assign V, D and J gene segments, CDR3 sequences were aligned to IMGT reference sequences. Each retained sequence needed at least a six-nucleotide match to both a V gene segment and a J gene segment. Rearrangements were classified as productive when the CDR3 lacked stop codons and remained in frame with V and J, and all other rearrangements were classified as non-productive. Following IMGT convention, CDR3 was defined as the stretch from the second conserved V-encoded cysteine to the conserved J-encoded phenylalanine. In an earlier analysis of around 570 of the donors, sequences lacking an unambiguous match to a single V gene segment were excluded. In an earlier analysis of approximately 550 of the donors, V segments were called functional above 56.7% productive rearrangements and were called segregating when the between-donor standard deviation exceeded 5%. To diagnose cytomegalovirus status from the catalog of TCR beta chain sequences, a statistical classification framework was built. In a later analysis, TCR nucleotide sequences were compared against IMGT/GENE-DB human TR gene sequences so that V and J genes could be assigned. Using the TCRdist pipeline, a later analysis assigned CDR3 sequences along with most-parsimonious VDJ recombination scenarios. A later analysis defined each TCR beta chain by its CDR3 amino acid sequence plus V-gene family, and excluded reads lacking a unique V-gene family. As a way to deal with suspected cross-contamination and a sequencing artifact, a later analysis dropped more than 500 nucleotide sequences that were highly shared and had low generation probability. In a later analysis, a clonal expansion index was calculated for each public chain from normalized within-repertoire ranks of inferred template counts. Generation probabilities in a later analysis came from a VDJ recombination model fitted to out-of-frame rearrangements, and those results were checked against IGoR. In a later analysis, TCR-TCR, TCR-HLA and TCR-CMV co-occurrence was scored with hypergeometric tests, and a repertoire-size bias correction was applied to TCR pairs. A later analysis estimated false discovery rates by permuting HLA or CMV assignments 20 times. In a later analysis, co-occurring TCRs were grouped with DBSCAN, and TCRdist sequence similarity was added when clustering was performed within HLA-allele-positive subsets. Repertoires with fewer than 30,000 or more than 120,000 public chains were left out of co-occurrence clustering, as were several repertoires with anomalous nucleotide sharing. TCRdb stores this immuneACCESS table with in-frame sequences only. Part of the clones is absent; in the studies checked, under half of the shortfall reflects unresolved V genes, and no reason is known for the rest. D and trimming come from the DNA, and the V and J calls and clone size come from that table. For this sample the table gives under 130,000 clones, of which roughly 15% were detected only once. The top ten hold around 0.83% of the sample.

The cohort was made up of approximately 700 healthy bone marrow donors. At the time of sampling, every cohort member was nominally healthy, though immune exposures that went unrecorded were likely present. The donor tested CMV seronegative and was one of the 352 seronegative cohort members. Every donor gave a peripheral blood sample, and the peripheral blood mononuclear cells from that sample were used for TCR beta sequencing. Genomic DNA extraction from the blood cell samples was performed with the Qiagen DNeasy Blood Extraction Kit. Based on the germline V gene, the CDR1 and CDR2 sequences are SGHRS and YFSETQ. Trimming removed 7 bases from V and 4 bases from J, leaving 20 bases between the germline ends. The CDR3 holds 15 amino acids from the cysteine to the phenylalanine. Just the 45-base CDR3 DNA is kept, in frame starting at base 1. This clone came up a few times. Its specific antigen is unknown. Per-base quality was not reported, and no clone a single base away is much larger than it.

The TCR originated in a female donor in good health and CMV-seronegative. The material sequenced was PBMCs. This chain joins TRBV5-1 to TRBJ1-1; no D gene can be assigned with confidence. The CDR3 protein sequence reads: CASSLGGISSTEAFF. The DNA sequence follows: TGCGCCAGCTCCCTGGGAGGGATCTCTAGCACTGAAGCTTTCTTT.